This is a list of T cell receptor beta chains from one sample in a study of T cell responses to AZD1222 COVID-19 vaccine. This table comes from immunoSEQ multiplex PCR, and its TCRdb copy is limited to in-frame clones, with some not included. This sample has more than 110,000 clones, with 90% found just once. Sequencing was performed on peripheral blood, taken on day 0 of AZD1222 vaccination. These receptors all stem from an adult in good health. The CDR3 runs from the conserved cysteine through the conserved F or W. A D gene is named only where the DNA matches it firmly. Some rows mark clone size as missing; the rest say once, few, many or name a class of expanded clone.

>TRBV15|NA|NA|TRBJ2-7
CATSRDPGDGQYF
TGTGCCACCAGCAGAGATCCGGGGGACGGACAGTACTTC
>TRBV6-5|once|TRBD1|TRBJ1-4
CASSSRQGLTNEKLFF
TGTGCCAGCAGTTCTAGACAGGGACTGACTAATGAAAAACTGTTTTTT
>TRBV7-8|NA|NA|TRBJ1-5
CASSLGGSAGRGGQPQHF
TGTGCCAGCAGCTTAGGAGGATCGGCAGGGAGGGGAGGACAGCCCCAGCATTTT
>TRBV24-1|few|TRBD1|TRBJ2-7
CATSDPGQGFSEQYF
TGTGCCACCAGTGATCCGGGACAGGGGTTCAGCGAGCAGTACTTC
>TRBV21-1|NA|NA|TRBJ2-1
CASSKGRGGQRRFF
TGTGCCAGCAGCAAAGGCCGAGGCGGGCAGAGGAGGTTCTTC
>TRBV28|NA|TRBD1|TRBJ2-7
CASGQGGYSYEQYF
TGTGCCAGCGGACAGGGGGGATACTCCTACGAGCAGTACTTC
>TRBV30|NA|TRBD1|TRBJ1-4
CAWGQTGGGEKLFF
TGTGCCTGGGGGCAGACAGGGGGAGGGGAAAAACTGTTTTTT
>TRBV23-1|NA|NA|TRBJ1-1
CASSFWGQAFF
TGCGCCAGCAGTTTCTGGGGGCAAGCTTTCTTT
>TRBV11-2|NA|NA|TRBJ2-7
CASSRQASYEQYF
TGTGCCAGCAGTCGACAGGCCTCCTACGAGCAGTACTTC
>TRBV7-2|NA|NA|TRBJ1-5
CASSPPGNNQPQHF
TGTGCCAGCAGCCCCCCCGGGAACAATCAGCCCCAGCATTTT
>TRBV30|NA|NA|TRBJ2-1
CAWSGFLTYNEQFF
TGTGCCTGGAGTGGGTTCCTCACGTACAATGAGCAGTTCTTC
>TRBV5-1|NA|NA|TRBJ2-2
CASSLVGWPDTGELFF
TGCGCCAGCAGCTTGGTTGGCTGGCCCGACACCGGGGAGCTGTTTTTT
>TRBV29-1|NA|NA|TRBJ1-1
CSAQRAGLKAFF
TGCAGCGCCCAGAGGGCGGGGCTGAAAGCTTTCTTT
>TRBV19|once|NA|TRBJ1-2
CASSTLADSLYGYTF
TGTGCCAGTAGTACCCTAGCGGACAGCCTATATGGCTACACCTTC
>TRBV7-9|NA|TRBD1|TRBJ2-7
CPTTTRQGGSSYEQYF
TGTCCCACCACCACACGACAGGGGGGCAGCTCCTACGAGCAGTACTTC
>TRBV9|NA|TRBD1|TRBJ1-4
CASSQQGTGFEKLFF
TGTGCCAGCAGCCAGCAAGGGACAGGGTTTGAAAAACTGTTTTTT
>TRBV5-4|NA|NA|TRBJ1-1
CASSRDMDTEAFF
TGTGCCAGCAGCCGAGACATGGACACTGAAGCTTTCTTT
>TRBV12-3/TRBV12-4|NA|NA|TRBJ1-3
CASSDSSGNTIYF
TGTGCCAGCAGCGACAGCTCTGGAAACACCATATATTTT
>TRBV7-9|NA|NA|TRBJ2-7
CASSGDFTSSYEQYF
TGTGCCAGCAGCGGGGACTTTACGAGCTCCTACGAGCAGTACTTC
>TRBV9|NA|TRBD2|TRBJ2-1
CASSTSGGATNEQFF
TGTGCCAGCAGCACGAGCGGGGGGGCCACCAATGAGCAGTTCTTC
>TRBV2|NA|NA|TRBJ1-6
CASSGPAALHF
TGTGCCAGCAGTGGGCCGGCAGCTCTCCACTTT
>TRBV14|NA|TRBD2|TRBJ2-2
CASSQELAGANTGELFF
TGTGCCAGCAGCCAAGAACTAGCGGGGGCGAACACCGGGGAGCTGTTTTTT
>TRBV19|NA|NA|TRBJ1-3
CASSIYRDPSSGNTIYF
TGTGCCAGTAGTATCTACCGGGACCCGAGCTCTGGAAACACCATATATTTT
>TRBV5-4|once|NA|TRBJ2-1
CASSEGRGYNEQFF
TGTGCCAGCAGCGAAGGCAGGGGTTACAATGAGCAGTTCTTC
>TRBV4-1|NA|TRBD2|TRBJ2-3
CASSQSYGGADTQYF
TGCGCCAGCAGCCAGTCATATGGGGGGGCAGATACGCAGTATTTT
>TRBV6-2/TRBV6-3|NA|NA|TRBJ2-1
CASSYGSPYNEQFF
TGTGCCAGCAGTTACGGGAGCCCCTACAATGAGCAGTTCTTC
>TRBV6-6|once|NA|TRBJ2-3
CASSKRVSTDTQYF
TGTGCCAGCAGCAAGCGGGTTAGCACAGATACGCAGTATTTT
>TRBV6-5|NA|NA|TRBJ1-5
CASSSPGDPSNQPQHF
TGTGCCAGCAGTTCTCCGGGGGACCCTAGCAATCAGCCCCAGCATTTT
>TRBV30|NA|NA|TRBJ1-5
CAWSGTRSNQPQHF
TGTGCCTGGAGCGGGACAAGGTCTAATCAGCCCCAGCATTTT
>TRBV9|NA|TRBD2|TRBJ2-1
CASSPRLAGVNIHEQFF
TGTGCCAGCAGCCCGCGCCTAGCGGGAGTAAATATTCATGAGCAGTTCTTC
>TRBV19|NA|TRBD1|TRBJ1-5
CASSSTRGFNQPQHF
TGTGCCAGTAGCAGTACCAGGGGGTTCAATCAGCCCCAGCATTTT
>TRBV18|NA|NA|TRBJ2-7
CASSPSRGGLEQYF
TGTGCCAGCTCACCAAGCAGGGGGGGTCTCGAGCAGTACTTC
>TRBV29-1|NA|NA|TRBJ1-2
CSVVSGHRGYTF
TGCAGCGTTGTTTCCGGACATCGAGGCTACACCTTC
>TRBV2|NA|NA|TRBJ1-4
CASSERAGVVANEKLFF
TGTGCCAGCAGTGAGAGGGCAGGGGTTGTGGCTAATGAAAAACTGTTTTTT
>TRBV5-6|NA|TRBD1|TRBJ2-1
CASSLVESGQVGNEQFF
TGTGCCAGCAGCTTAGTCGAGTCGGGACAGGTGGGCAATGAGCAGTTCTTC
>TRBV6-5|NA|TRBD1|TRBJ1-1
CASSLGQRNTEAFF
TGTGCCAGCAGCCTGGGACAGCGAAACACTGAAGCTTTCTTT
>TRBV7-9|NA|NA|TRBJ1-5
CASSSTGTDQPQHF
TGTGCCAGCAGCTCAACAGGGACGGATCAGCCCCAGCATTTT
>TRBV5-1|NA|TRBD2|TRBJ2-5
CASSSGLAGLETQYF
TGCGCCAGCAGCTCGGGACTAGCGGGCCTGGAGACCCAGTACTTC
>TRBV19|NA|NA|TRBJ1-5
CASSINGDSNQPQHF
TGTGCCAGTAGTATAAACGGAGATAGCAATCAGCCCCAGCATTTT
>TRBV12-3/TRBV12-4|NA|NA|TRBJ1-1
CASSLLPNTEAFF
TGTGCCAGCAGTTTGCTCCCCAACACTGAAGCTTTCTTT
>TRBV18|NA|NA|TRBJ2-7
CASSPSPFYEQYF
TGTGCCAGCTCACCTTCTCCCTTCTACGAGCAGTACTTC
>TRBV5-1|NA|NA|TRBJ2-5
CASSSGLKETQYF
TGCGCCAGCAGCTCCGGGCTGAAAGAGACCCAGTACTTC
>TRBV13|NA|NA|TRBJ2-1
CASSLVRGQRQFF
TGTGCCAGCAGCTTAGTACGGGGGCAGAGGCAGTTCTTC
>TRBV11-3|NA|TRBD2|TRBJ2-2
CASSSNSTRTSYYGELFF
TGTGCCAGCAGCTCAAACTCAACTAGGACTAGTTATTACGGGGAGCTGTTTTTT
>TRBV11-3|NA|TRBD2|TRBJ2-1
CASSLVISLAGLNEQFF
TGTGCCAGCAGCTTAGTGATATCACTAGCGGGATTGAATGAGCAGTTCTTC
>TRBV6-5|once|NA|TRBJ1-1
CASSYLGTEAFF
TGTGCCAGCAGTTACTTGGGCACTGAAGCTTTCTTT
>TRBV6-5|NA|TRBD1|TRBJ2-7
CASRKPGQGLEQYF
TGTGCCAGCAGAAAACCGGGACAGGGTCTCGAGCAGTACTTC
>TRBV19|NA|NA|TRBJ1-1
CASSLRPGAVEAFF
TGTGCCAGTAGTCTGCGGCCGGGGGCTGTTGAAGCTTTCTTT
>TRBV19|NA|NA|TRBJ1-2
CASSIVGRTNYGYTF
TGTGCCAGTAGTATAGTGGGCAGGACCAACTATGGCTACACCTTC
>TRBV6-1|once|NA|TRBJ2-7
CASSEERGSYEQYF
TGTGCCAGCAGTGAAGAGAGGGGATCCTACGAGCAGTACTTC
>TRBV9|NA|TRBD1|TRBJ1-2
CASSEGGTANYGYTF
TGTGCCAGCAGCGAGGGGGGGACAGCTAACTATGGCTACACCTTC
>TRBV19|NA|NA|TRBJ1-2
CASSIDVGGPGYTF
TGTGCCAGTAGTATAGACGTGGGCGGGCCAGGCTACACCTTC
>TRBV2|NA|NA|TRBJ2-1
CASMLQALVNEQFF
TGTGCCAGCATGTTACAGGCCTTGGTCAATGAGCAGTTCTTC
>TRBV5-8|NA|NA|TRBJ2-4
CASSRPGRTLNGYF
TGTGCCAGCAGCCGACCGGGACGAACCCTAAACGGGTACTTC